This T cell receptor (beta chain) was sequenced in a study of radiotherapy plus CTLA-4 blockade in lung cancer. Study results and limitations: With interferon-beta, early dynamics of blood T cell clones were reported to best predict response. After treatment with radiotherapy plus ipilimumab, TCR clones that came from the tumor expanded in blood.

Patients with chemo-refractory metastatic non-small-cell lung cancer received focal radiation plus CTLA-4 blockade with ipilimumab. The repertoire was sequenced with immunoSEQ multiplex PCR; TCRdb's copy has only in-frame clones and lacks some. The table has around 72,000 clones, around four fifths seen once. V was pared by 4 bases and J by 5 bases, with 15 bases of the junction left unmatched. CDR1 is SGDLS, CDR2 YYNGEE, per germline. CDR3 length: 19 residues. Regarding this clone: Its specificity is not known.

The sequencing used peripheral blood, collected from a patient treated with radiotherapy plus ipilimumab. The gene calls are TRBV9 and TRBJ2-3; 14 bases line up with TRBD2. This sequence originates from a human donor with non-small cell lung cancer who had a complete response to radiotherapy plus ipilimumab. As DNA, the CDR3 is TGTGCCAGCAGCCCCGACCCGGGACTAGCGGGGGCCGAAGGAGATACGCAGTATTTT. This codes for CASSPDPGLAGAEGDTQYF.